These 4 T cell receptor beta chains were all obtained from the same sample, sequenced in a study of a mutant IDH1 vaccine in newly diagnosed glioma. Antigen specificity for these receptors is unknown. As for time point: week 11, during vaccination. Every vaccine dose comprised 300 ug of mutant IDH1 20-mer peptide plus topical imiquimod. The data were produced by immunoSEQ multiplex PCR, yet TCRdb's version contains in-frame clones alone and is incomplete. The table records fewer than 65,000 clones, 80% of them present only once. The specimen was PBMCs, collected from a glioma patient whose treatment included an IDH1 peptide vaccine. These receptors were collected from a man aged 45-60 years with glioma.

The rearrangement joins TRBV30 to TRBJ1-5; TRBD1 is a possible D gene (5 bases). Trimming took 4 bases from V and 2 from J, leaving 9 bases between them. The germline gives CDR1 GTSNPN, CDR2 SVGIG (reference sequence). The CDR3 totals 13 residues. CDR3 nucleotide sequence: TGTGCCTGGACCAGGGAAGGCAATCAGCCCCAGCATTTT. Protein product: CAWTREGNQPQHF.

This clone was counted a single time. The CDR3 DNA follows: TGTGCCAGCAGTGAACTGAGTAGAAGCTCTGGAAACACCATATATTTT. Its protein is CASSELSRSSGNTIYF. V is TRBV6-1 and J is TRBJ1-3; D uncertain. The CDR3 sequence is 16 residues long. Trimming stripped 2 bases from V and 0 bases from J, with 11 bases between. From germline, CDR1 is MNHNS and CDR2 SASEGT.

This clone was seen just once. The genes are TRBV7-8 and TRBJ1-6; 9 nucleotides align to TRBD1. CDR3 length: 15 residues. Germline lookup yields CDR1 SGHVS and CDR2 FQNEAQ. The trim removed 3 bases at V and 7 bases at J, leaving 4 bases unmatched. In DNA form, the CDR3 reads TGTGCCAGCAGCTTTTCGACAGGGGGAAATTCACCCCTCCACTTT. It specifies CASSFSTGGNSPLHF.

This chain uses TRBV5-6 with TRBJ1-2, with 8 bases matching TRBD1. The CDR3 is 12 residues long. Per germline, CDR1 SGHDT and CDR2 YYEEEE. With V trimmed by 5 bases and J by 8 bases, 5 bases remained unmatched. The CDR3 reads CASSGQGRGYTF. The CDR3 region has the DNA TGTGCCAGCAGTGGACAGGGACGAGGCTACACCTTC.